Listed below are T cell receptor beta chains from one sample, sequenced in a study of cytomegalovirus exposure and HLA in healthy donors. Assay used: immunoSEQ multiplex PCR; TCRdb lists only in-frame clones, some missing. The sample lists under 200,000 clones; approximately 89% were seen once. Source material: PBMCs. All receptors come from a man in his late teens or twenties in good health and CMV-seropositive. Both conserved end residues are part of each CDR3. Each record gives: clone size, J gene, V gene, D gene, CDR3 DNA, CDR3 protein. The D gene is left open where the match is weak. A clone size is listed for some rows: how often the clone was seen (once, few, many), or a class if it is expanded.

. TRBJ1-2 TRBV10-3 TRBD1 TGTGCCATCAGCCAAGACAGGGGACCGAGGGGCTACACCTTC CAISQDRGPRGYTF
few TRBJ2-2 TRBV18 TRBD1 TGTGCCAGCTCACCCCGGCAGGGGGCTTACACCGGGGAGCTGTTTTTT CASSPRQGAYTGELFF
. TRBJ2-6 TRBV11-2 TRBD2 TGTGCCAGCAGGGCAAGGGCGGGAGCCAACTCTGGGGCCAACGTCCTGACTTTC CASRARAGANSGANVLTF
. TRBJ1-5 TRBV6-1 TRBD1 TGTGCCAGCAGTGCCCAGGGGGGTCAGCCCCAGCATTTT CASSAQGGQPQHF
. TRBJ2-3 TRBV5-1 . TGCGCCAGCAGCTTGGGACAGAGCACAGATACGCAGTATTTT CASSLGQSTDTQYF
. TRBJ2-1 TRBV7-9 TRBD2 TGTGCCAGCAGCTTAGCGTGGGGGGGAGAGGACGACAATGAGCAGTTCTTC CASSLAWGGEDDNEQFF
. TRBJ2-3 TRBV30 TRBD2 TGTGCCTGGACTAATAGCGGGCTAGTCACAGATACGCAGTATTTT CAWTNSGLVTDTQYF
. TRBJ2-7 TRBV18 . TGTGCCAGCTCAGAAACCCGACAGAGCTCCTACGAGCAGTACTTC CASSETRQSSYEQYF
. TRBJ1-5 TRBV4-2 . TGTGCCAGCAGCCAAGAGGCAGGGAGGCTAAGCAATCAGCCCCAGCATTTT CASSQEAGRLSNQPQHF
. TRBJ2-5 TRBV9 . TGTGCCAGCAGCGTCAGCCTAGGTATCCAAGAGACCCAGTACTTC CASSVSLGIQETQYF
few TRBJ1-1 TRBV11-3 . TGTGCCAGCAGCTTGTCCAGGGACACTGAAGCTTTCTTT CASSLSRDTEAFF
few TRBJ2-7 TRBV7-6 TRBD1 TGTGCCAGCAGCCGTGACAGGGACTACGAGCAGTACTTC CASSRDRDYEQYF
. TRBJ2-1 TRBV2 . TGTGCCAGCACCGAAATGACTAGTTACAATGAGCAGTTCTTC CASTEMTSYNEQFF
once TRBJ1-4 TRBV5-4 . TGTGCCAGCAGCTTGCAACCACAGTATAATGAAAAACTGTTTTTT CASSLQPQYNEKLFF
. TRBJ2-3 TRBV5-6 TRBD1 TGTGCCAGCAGCCCTGGGGGCGGACAGGCGTTAGATACGCAGTATTTT CASSPGGGQALDTQYF
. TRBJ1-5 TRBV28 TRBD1 TGTGCCAGCAGTTCGGGGGACAGGGGAGTGCAGCCCCAGCATTTT CASSSGDRGVQPQHF
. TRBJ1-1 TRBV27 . TGTGCCAGCAAAACAGGGTCTTGGACTGAAGCTTTCTTT CASKTGSWTEAFF
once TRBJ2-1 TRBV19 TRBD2 TGTGCCAGTAGTATCAGACTAGCGGGAAGACGCAGCTCCTACAATGAGCAGTTCTTC CASSIRLAGRRSSYNEQFF
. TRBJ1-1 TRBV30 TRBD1 TGTGCCTGGAGTCCAACGGACAGGGCGAACACTGAAGCTTTCTTT CAWSPTDRANTEAFF
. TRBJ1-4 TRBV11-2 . TGTGCCAGCAGCTTAGATTCCGCGGCTAATGAAAAACTGTTTTTT CASSLDSAANEKLFF
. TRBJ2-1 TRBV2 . TGTGCCACCGGGGATCAGAGCTCCTACAATGAGCAGTTCTTC CATGDQSSYNEQFF
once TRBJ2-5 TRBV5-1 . TGCGCCAGCAGCTTGGTCCCTGGAGTCCAAGAGACCCAGTACTTC CASSLVPGVQETQYF
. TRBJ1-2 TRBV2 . TGTGCCAGCAGTGCTCAGGGGAGTGGTGGCTACACCTTC CASSAQGSGGYTF
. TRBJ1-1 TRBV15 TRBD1 TGTGCCCACCGCAACGAGGGGGCGGTTATTTTGAACACTGAAGCTTTCTTT CAHRNEGAVILNTEAFF
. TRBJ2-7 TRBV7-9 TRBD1 TGTGCCAGCAGCTCAAAGGGACAGGGTAACGAGCAGTACTTC CASSSKGQGNEQYF
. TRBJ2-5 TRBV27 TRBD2 TGTGCCAGCAGGGGACTAGCCGAGACCCAGTACTTC CASRGLAETQYF
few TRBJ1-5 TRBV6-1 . TGTGCCAGCAGTTCAGGAAATCAGCCCCAGCATTTT CASSSGNQPQHF
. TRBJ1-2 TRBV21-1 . TGTGCCAGCAGCAAAGTGGGGCGGACAGGGCCCTATGGCTACACCTTC CASSKVGRTGPYGYTF